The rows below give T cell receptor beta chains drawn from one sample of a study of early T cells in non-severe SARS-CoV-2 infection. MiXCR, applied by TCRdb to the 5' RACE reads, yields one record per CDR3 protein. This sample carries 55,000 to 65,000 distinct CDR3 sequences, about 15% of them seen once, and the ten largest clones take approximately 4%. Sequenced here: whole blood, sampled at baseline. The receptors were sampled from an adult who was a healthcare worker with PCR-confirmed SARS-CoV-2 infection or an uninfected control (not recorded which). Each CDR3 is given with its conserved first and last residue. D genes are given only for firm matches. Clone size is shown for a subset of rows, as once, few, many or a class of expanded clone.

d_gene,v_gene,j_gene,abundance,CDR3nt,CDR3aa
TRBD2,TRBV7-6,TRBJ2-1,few,TGTGCCAGCAGCTTAGTCCTAGCGGGAGCTGGTTACCAAGCATACAATGAGCAGTTCTTC,CASSLVLAGAGYQAYNEQFF
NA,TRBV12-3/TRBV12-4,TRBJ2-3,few,TGTGCCAGCAGTAAGGACAACCCTAGCACAGATACGCAGTATTTT,CASSKDNPSTDTQYF
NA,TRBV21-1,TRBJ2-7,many,TGTGCCAGCAGCAAAGCATGGGGTCGGGAGCAGTACTTC,CASSKAWGREQYF
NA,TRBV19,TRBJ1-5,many,TGTGCCAGTAAGGGCGGGCAGGGGAATCAGCCCCAGCATTTT,CASKGGQGNQPQHF
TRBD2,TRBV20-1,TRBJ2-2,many,TGCACCGTAGCGGGGGGGGCCGGGGAGCTGTTTTTT,CTVAGGAGELFF
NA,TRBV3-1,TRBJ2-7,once,TGTGCCAGCAGCCACACAATCGGCGAGCAGTACTTC,CASSHTIGEQYF
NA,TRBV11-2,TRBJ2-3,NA,TGTGCCAGCAGCTTAAGATCTTTAGATACGCAGTATTTT,CASSLRSLDTQYF
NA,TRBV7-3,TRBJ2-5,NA,TGTGCCAGCAGCTTAAGCAGGCAAGAGACCCAGTACTTC,CASSLSRQETQYF
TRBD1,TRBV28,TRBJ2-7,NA,TGTGCCAGCAGTTTGTCAGGGGGCATTGTCTACGAGCAGTACTTC,CASSLSGGIVYEQYF
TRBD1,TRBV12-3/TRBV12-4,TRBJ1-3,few,TGTGCCAGCAGTTTAGCCCCGACAGGGGGCTCGGGAAACACCATATATTTT,CASSLAPTGGSGNTIYF
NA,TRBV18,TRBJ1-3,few,TGTGCCAGCTCAGAGACTGAAGACACCATATATTTT,CASSETEDTIYF
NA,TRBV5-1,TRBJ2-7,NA,TGCGTCAGCAGCGCCCTGGACTCCTGGGAGCAGTACTTC,CVSSALDSWEQYF
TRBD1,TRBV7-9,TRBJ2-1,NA,TGTGCCAGCAGCCGAAGGGACAGGGGATCCTACAATGAGCAGTTCTTC,CASSRRDRGSYNEQFF
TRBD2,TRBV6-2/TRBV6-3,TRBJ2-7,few,TGTGCCAGCAGTAGGGGACTAGCGGGAGGTTACGAGCAGTACTTC,CASSRGLAGGYEQYF
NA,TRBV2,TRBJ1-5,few,TGTGCCACCTCGATCTCGGGCGGCAATCAGCCCCAGCATTTT,CATSISGGNQPQHF
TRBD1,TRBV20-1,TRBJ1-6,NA,TGCAGTGCTAGTGCCGCGGACAGGCGGGATTCATCCCTCCACTTT,CSASAADRRDSSLHF
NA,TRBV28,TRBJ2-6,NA,TGTGCCAGCAGTTTGGGCAGGCATGCGGGGGCCAACGTCCTGACTTTC,CASSLGRHAGANVLTF
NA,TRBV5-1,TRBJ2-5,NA,TGCGCCAGCAGCTTGAGGGCACTGATACTTCAAGAGACCCAGTACTTC,CASSLRALILQETQYF
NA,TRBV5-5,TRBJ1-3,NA,TGTGCCAGCAGCTTGGCCTCTGGATCTGGAAACACCATATATTTT,CASSLASGSGNTIYF
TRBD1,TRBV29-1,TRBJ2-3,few,TGCAGCGTTGGAGGAGACAGGGGTCGGGGTAGGACAGATACGCAGTATTTT,CSVGGDRGRGRTDTQYF
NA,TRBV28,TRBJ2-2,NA,TGTGCCAGCAGACACCCCGGGACCGGGGAGCTGTTTTTT,CASRHPGTGELFF
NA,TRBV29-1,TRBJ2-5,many,TGCAGCGTTGAGCTTCTAGGGACCCAGTACTTC,CSVELLGTQYF
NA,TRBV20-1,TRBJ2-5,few,TGCAGTGCTAGAACCGACAGAAAAGAGACCCAGTACTTC,CSARTDRKETQYF
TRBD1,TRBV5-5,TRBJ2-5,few,TGTGCCAGCAGCGGAGGTGGGACAGGGACTCAAGAGACCCAGTACTTC,CASSGGGTGTQETQYF
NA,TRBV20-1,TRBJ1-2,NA,TGCAGTGCTAGGAAAATCTCATCCGGAGCTGGGGGCTACACCTTC,CSARKISSGAGGYTF
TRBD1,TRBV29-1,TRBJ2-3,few,TGCAGCGGGCGAGGACAGGGGTGGGCAGATACGCAGTATTTT,CSGRGQGWADTQYF
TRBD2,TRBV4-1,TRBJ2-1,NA,TGCGCCAGCAGCCAAGAAGGGGCGGGAGGGCCAAATGAGCAGTTCTTC,CASSQEGAGGPNEQFF
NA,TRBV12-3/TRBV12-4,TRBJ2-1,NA,TGTGCCAGCACCTCGCAGATGCTCGCTCTCAATGAGCAGTTCTTC,CASTSQMLALNEQFF
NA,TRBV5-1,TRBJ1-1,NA,TGCGCCAGCAGCTTGGCAGGGTCGAAAACTGAAGCTTTCTTT,CASSLAGSKTEAFF
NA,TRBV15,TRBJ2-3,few,TGTGCCACCAGCAGAGGCCCCCGTGGGGGTTACACAGATACGCAGTATTTT,CATSRGPRGGYTDTQYF
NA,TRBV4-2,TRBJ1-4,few,TGTGCCAGCAGCCAAGTGTCCCCCGGCGGGGGAACTAATGAAAAACTGTTTTTT,CASSQVSPGGGTNEKLFF
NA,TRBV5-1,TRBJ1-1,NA,TGCGCCAGCAGCGAAGGACCTACAGCTGAAGCTTTCTTT,CASSEGPTAEAFF
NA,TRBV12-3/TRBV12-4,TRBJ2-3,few,TGTGCCAGCAGTTACTTCTCTTGGGAGGAGAGCACAGATACGCAGTATTTT,CASSYFSWEESTDTQYF
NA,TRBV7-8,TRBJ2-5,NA,TGTGCCAGCACCAGAGAAGAGACCCAGTACTTC,CASTREETQYF
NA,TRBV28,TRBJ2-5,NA,TGTGCCAGCAATGAGTGGAGTGGGGGCAAAGAGACCCAGTACTTC,CASNEWSGGKETQYF
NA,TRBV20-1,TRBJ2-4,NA,TGCAGTGCTAGAGAGATGGGGAACATTCAGTACTTC,CSAREMGNIQYF
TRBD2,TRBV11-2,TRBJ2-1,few,TGTGCCAGCAGCTCGACTAGCGGGGTAAGCAATGAGCAGTTCTTC,CASSSTSGVSNEQFF
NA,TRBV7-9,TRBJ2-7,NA,TGTGCCAGCAGCTCTGTCAGGGGTGGTCACGAGCAGTACTTC,CASSSVRGGHEQYF
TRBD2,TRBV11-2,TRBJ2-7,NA,TGTGCCAGCAGCTCGATCTACAGCGGGAGGCACGAGCAGTACTTC,CASSSIYSGRHEQYF
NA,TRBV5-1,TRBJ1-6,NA,TGCGCCAGCAGCTCAGCCGACCAGGGCCGGGGGAATTCACCCCTCCACTTT,CASSSADQGRGNSPLHF
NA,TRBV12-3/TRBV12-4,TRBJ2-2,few,TGTGCCAGCAGTGTAAACAGGGCTCCCGGGGAGCTGTTTTTT,CASSVNRAPGELFF
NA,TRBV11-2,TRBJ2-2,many,TGTGCCAGCAGCTTTGGTCCAGAGCTGTTTTTT,CASSFGPELFF
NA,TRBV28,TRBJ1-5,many,TGTGCCAGTGGGGATGGCAATCAGCCCCAGCATTTT,CASGDGNQPQHF
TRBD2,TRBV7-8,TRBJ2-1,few,TGTGCCAGCAGCTTACGCCGGGAGGCTTCAAGCTCCTACAATGAGCAGTTCTTC,CASSLRREASSSYNEQFF
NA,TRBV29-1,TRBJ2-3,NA,TGCAGCGTTGAAGAGACGCAGGGCGGTGATGCGCAGTATTTT,CSVEETQGGDAQYF
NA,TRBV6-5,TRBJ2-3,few,TGTGCCAGCAGTTACTCGCCAGATACGCAGTATTTT,CASSYSPDTQYF
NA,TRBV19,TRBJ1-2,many,TGTGCCAGTAGTCCCCGGGACAAGTATGGCTACACCTTC,CASSPRDKYGYTF
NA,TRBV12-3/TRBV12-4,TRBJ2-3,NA,TGTGCCAGCAGTTTAGGGGTCAAGAATACGCAGTATTTT,CASSLGVKNTQYF
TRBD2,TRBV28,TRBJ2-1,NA,TGTGCCAGCAGTTTCATGACTAGCGGGAGACGTAATGAGCAGTTCTTC,CASSFMTSGRRNEQFF
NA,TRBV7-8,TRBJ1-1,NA,TGTGCCAGCAGCTTGGAGTCAGGCCAGTTGAGCACTGAAGCTTTCTTT,CASSLESGQLSTEAFF
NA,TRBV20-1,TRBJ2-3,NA,TGCAGTGCTAGCGCGTCGTCGATAGTTATTTCGGATACGCAGTATTTT,CSASASSIVISDTQYF
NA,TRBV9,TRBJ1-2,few,TGTGCCAGCAGCTCCCGGGAAGGCTACACCTTC,CASSSREGYTF
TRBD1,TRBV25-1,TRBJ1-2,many,TGTGCCAGCAGTGGGGTTGGGGACAGGGGGAATCTCTACACCTTC,CASSGVGDRGNLYTF
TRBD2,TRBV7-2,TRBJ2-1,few,TGTGCCAGCAGCATAGCGGGGGGGACCCTAGGGGAGCAGTTCTTC,CASSIAGGTLGEQFF
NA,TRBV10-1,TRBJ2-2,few,TGCGCCAGCAGTGTATCGGACACCGGGGAGCTGTTTTTT,CASSVSDTGELFF